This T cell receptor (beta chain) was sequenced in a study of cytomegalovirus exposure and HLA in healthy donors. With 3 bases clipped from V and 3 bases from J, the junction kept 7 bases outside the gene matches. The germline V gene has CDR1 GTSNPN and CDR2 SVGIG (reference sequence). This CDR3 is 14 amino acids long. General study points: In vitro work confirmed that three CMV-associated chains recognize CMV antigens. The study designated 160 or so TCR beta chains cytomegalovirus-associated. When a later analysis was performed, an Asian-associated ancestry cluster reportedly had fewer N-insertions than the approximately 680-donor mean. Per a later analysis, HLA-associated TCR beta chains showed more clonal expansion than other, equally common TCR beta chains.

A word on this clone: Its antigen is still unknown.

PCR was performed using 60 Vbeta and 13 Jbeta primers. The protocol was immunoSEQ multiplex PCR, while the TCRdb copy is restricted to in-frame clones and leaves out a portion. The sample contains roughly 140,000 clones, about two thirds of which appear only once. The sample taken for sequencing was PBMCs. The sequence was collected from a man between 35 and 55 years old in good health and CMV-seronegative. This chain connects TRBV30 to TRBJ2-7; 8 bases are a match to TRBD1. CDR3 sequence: CAWRADRVFYEQYF. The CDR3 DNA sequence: TGTGCCTGGAGAGCGGACAGGGTGTTCTACGAGCAGTACTTC.